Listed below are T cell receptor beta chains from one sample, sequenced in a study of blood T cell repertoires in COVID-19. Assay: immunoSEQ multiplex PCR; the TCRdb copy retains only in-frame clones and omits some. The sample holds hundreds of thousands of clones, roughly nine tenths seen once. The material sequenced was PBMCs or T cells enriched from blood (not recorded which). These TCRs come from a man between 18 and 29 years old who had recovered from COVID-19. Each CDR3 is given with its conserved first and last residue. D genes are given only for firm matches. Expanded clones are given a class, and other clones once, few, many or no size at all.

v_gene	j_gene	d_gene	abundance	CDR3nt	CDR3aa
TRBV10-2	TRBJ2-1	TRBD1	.	TGCGCCAGCAGGCGGTGGGACAGCTCCTACAATGAGCAGTTCTTC	CASRRWDSSYNEQFF
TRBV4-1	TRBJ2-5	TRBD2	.	TGCGCCAGCAGCCAGGAGACTAGCGGGGTCCCGGGGACCCAGTACTTC	CASSQETSGVPGTQYF
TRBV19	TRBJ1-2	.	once	TGTGCCAGTAGTATCTCCGCAGGCAACTATGGCTACACCTTC	CASSISAGNYGYTF
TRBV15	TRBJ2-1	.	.	TGTGCCACCAGCAGAGATAGGGGAAATGAGCAGTTCTTC	CATSRDRGNEQFF
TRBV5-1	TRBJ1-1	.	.	TGCGCCAGCAGCTTGGATTTAAAGGTTTCAGGCACTGAAGCTTTCTTT	CASSLDLKVSGTEAFF
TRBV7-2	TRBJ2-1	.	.	TGTGCCAGCAGCCGCGGGAGAGGGGGCTACAATGAGCAGTTCTTC	CASSRGRGGYNEQFF
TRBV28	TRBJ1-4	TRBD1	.	TGTGCCAGCAGTTTAGGACAGGGGGTTGAAAAACTGTTTTTT	CASSLGQGVEKLFF
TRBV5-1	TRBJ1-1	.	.	TGCGCCAGCAGCGCCCTCCCGGGATGGGAGACTGAAGCTTTCTTT	CASSALPGWETEAFF
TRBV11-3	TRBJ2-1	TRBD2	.	TGTGCCAGCAGCTTAGATCGGACTAGCGGGGTTTACAATGAGCAGTTCTTC	CASSLDRTSGVYNEQFF
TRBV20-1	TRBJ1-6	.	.	TGCAGGGGAGTGAATTCACCCCTCCACTTT	CRGVNSPLHF
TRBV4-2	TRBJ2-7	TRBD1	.	TGTGCCAGCAGCCAAGCCCGGGACAGGTCGTCCTACGAGCAGTACTTC	CASSQARDRSSYEQYF
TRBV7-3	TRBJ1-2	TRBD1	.	TGTGCCAGCAGCTCCGGGACAGGGGTTCGTGGCTACACCTTC	CASSSGTGVRGYTF
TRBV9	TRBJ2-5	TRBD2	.	TGTGCCAGCAGCGGGAGACTAGCGGGTGAGGGAGAGACCCAGTACTTC	CASSGRLAGEGETQYF
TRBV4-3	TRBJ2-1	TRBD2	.	TGCGCCAGCAGCCAAGGGAGCGGGAGGGCCGACTACAATGAGCAGTTCTTC	CASSQGSGRADYNEQFF
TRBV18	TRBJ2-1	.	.	TGTGCCAGCTCACCTCAGCAGGGAGGAGGGTACAATGAGCAGTTCTTC	CASSPQQGGGYNEQFF
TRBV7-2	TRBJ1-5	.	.	TGTGCCAGCAGCTTAGCAGGGGGGGGAAGTCAGCCCCAGCATTTT	CASSLAGGGSQPQHF
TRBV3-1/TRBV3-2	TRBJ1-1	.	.	TGTGCCAGCAGCCAAGGCTCGGGGGGTGTTTTGGAAGCTTTCTTT	CASSQGSGGVLEAFF
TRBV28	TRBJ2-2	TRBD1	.	TGTGCCAGCCCGACAGGGGAAACCGGGGAGCTGTTTTTT	CASPTGETGELFF
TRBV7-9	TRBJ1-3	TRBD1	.	TGTGCCAGCAGTTCCAGGGACAGGTTCTCTGGAAACACCATATATTTT	CASSSRDRFSGNTIYF
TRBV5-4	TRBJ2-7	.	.	TGTGCCAGCAGCTTGCTGTGGCAGAAAGAGGGCTCCTACGAGCAGTACTTC	CASSLLWQKEGSYEQYF
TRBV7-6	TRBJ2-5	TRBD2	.	TGTGCCAGCAGCTTAGCTCGGTTACCAGCGGGGGAAGAGACCCAGTACTTC	CASSLARLPAGEETQYF
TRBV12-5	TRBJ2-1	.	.	TGTGCTAGTGGTTCCGGACTATCGTACAATGAGCAGTTCTTC	CASGSGLSYNEQFF
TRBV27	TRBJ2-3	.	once	TGTGCCAGCAGTTGGCGGCCTTCTAGCACAGATACGCAGTATTTT	CASSWRPSSTDTQYF
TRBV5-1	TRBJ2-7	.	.	TGCGCCAGCAGCTTGGGTCCCCTGAAGAGGGAGCAGTACTTC	CASSLGPLKREQYF
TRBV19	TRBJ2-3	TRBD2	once	TGTGCCAGTAGTATCCAGGGAGGGCGTGGAGATACGCAGTATTTT	CASSIQGGRGDTQYF
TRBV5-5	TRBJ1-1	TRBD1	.	TGTGCCAGCAGCACCCGACAGGGGGCGACTGAAGCTTTCTTT	CASSTRQGATEAFF
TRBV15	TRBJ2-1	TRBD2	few	TGTGCCACCAGCTTAGATAGCGGGAATTTGCTGTTCTTC	CATSLDSGNLLFF
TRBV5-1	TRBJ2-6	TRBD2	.	TGCGCCAGCAGTACCCGGGGGGCTGGGGCCAACGTCCTGACTTTC	CASSTRGAGANVLTF
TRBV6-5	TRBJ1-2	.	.	TGTGCCAGCAGTTACTCGACAGGAACTAACTATGGCTACACCTTC	CASSYSTGTNYGYTF
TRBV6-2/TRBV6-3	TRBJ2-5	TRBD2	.	TGTGCCAGCAGTTACACGCCAGCGGGAGGCCTTCAACAAGAGACCCAGTACTTC	CASSYTPAGGLQQETQYF
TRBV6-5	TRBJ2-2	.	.	TGTGCCAGCAACGACAGGTCCAGGGAGCTGTTTTTT	CASNDRSRELFF
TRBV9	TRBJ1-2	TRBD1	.	TGTGCCAGCAGCGATGGGACAGGGGCTCGGGGCTACACCTTC	CASSDGTGARGYTF
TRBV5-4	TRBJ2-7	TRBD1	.	TGTGCCAGCAGCAGAGACAGGGGAGGAGAGCAGTACTTC	CASSRDRGGEQYF